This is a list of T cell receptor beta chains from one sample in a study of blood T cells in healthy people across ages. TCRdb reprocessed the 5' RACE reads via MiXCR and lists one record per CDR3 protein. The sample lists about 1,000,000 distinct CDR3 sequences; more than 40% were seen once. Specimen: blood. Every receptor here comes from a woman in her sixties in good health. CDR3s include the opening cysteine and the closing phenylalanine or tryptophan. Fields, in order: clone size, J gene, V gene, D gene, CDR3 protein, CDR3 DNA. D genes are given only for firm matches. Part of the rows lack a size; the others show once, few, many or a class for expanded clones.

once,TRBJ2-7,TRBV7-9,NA,CASSTLGTDLYEQYF,TGTGCCAGCAGCACTCTAGGGACGGACCTCTACGAGCAGTACTTC
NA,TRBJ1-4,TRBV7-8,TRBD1,CASSLENRGLVTEKPFF,TGTGCCAGCAGCTTAGAGAACAGGGGGCTTGTTACTGAAAAACCGTTTTTT
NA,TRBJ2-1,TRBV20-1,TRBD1,CSARQGVYNEQFF,TGCAGTGCCCGACAGGGAGTCTACAATGAGCAGTTCTTC
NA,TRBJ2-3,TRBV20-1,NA,CSARGVASGTDTQYF,TGCAGTGCTAGGGGGGTAGCAAGTGGAACAGATACGCAGTATTTT
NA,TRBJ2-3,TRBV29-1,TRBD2,CSVDEVAGSTDTQYF,TGCAGCGTTGACGAAGTAGCGGGAAGCACAGATACGCAGTATTTT
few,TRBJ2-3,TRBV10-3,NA,CAISAKRGDTQYF,TGTGCCATCAGTGCGAAAAGGGGAGATACGCAGTATTTT
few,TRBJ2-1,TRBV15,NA,CATSRDRSVDSYNEQFF,TGTGCCACCAGCAGAGATCGTAGTGTAGACAGCTACAATGAGCAGTTCTTC
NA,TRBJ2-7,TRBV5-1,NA,CASRYREVTTYEQYF,TGCGCCAGCCGGTACAGGGAAGTTACTACCTACGAGCAGTACTTC
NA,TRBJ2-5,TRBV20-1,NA,CSARSEGDDLETQYF,TGCAGTGCTAGGTCGGAGGGAGATGATCTGGAGACCCAGTACTTC
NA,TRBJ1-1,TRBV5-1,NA,CASSTPGTNTEAFF,TGCGCCAGCAGCACACCCGGGACGAACACTGAAGCTTTCTTT
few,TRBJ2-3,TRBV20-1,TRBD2,CSAILAGDVTDTQYF,TGCAGTGCTATACTAGCGGGAGATGTGACAGATACGCAGTATTTT
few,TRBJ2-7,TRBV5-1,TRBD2,CASSFAGATYEQYF,TGCGCCAGCAGCTTCGCGGGAGCAACCTACGAGCAGTACTTC
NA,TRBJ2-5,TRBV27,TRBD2,CASSPMRTSGSTNEQYF,TGTGCCAGCAGCCCCATGAGAACTAGCGGGAGTACGAATGAGCAGTACTTC
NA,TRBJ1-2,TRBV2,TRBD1,CASVGTGGFGYTF,TGTGCCAGCGTCGGGACAGGGGGCTTTGGCTACACCTTC
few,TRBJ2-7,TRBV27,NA,CASSPRGRGVWDEQYF,TGTGCCAGCAGTCCCCGGGGCAGGGGAGTTTGGGACGAGCAGTACTTC
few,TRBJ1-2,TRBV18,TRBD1,CASSPQLTGSYGYTF,TGTGCCAGCTCACCTCAGCTGACAGGGTCCTATGGCTACACCTTC
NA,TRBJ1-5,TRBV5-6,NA,CASSLAPDQPQHF,TGTGCCAGCAGCTTGGCCCCGGACCAGCCCCAGCATTTT
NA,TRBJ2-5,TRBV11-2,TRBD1,CASSTGTGGQETQYF,TGTGCCAGCAGCACAGGGACAGGAGGCCAAGAGACCCAGTACTTC
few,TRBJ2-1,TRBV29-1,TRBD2,CSVSPRLAGNEQFF,TGCAGCGTGTCCCCGAGACTAGCAGGCAATGAGCAGTTCTTC
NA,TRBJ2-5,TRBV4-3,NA,CASSQAPDNEQYF,TGCGCCAGCAGCCAAGCACCAGACAATGAGCAGTACTTC
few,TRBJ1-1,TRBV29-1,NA,CSVEGEAFF,TGCAGCGTTGAAGGAGAAGCTTTCTTT
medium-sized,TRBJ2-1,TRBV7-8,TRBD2,CASSPAGLAGDEQFF,TGTGCCAGCAGCCCCGCTGGGCTAGCGGGGGATGAGCAGTTCTTC
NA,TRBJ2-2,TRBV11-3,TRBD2,CASSFTTSGTGELFF,TGTGCCAGCAGCTTTACCACTAGCGGGACCGGGGAGCTGTTTTTT
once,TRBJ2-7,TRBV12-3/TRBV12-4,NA,CASSLRDLQASEQYF,TGTGCCAGCAGTTTAAGGGACCTACAGGCCTCCGAGCAGTACTTC
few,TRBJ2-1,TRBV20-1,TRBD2,CSASRGLGNYNEQFF,TGCAGTGCTAGCAGGGGACTAGGGAATTACAATGAGCAGTTCTTC
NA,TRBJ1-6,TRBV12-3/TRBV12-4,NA,CASTHGDMGSPLHF,TGTGCCAGCACTCACGGGGACATGGGCTCACCCCTCCACTTT
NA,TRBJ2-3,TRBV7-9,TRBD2,CASRGTSGSDITDTQYF,TGTGCCAGCCGCGGGACTAGCGGGAGCGATATCACAGATACGCAGTATTTT
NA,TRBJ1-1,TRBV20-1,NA,CSARDPTGGATEAFF,TGCAGTGCTAGAGACCCGACCGGAGGGGCCACTGAAGCTTTCTTT
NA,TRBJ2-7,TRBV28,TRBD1,CASNRDRGCEQYF,TGTGCCAGCAATAGGGACAGGGGTTGCGAGCAGTACTTC
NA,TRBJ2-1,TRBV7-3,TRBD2,CASSPHTSGSYNEQFF,TGTGCCAGCAGCCCCCATACTAGCGGGAGCTACAATGAGCAGTTCTTC
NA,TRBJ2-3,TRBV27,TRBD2,CASSYLPWAGGTDTQYF,TGTGCCAGCAGTTACCTTCCGTGGGCGGGAGGCACAGATACGCAGTATTTT
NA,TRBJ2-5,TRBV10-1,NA,CASSEEPNNEQYF,TGCGCCAGCAGTGAAGAACCAAACAATGAGCAGTACTTC
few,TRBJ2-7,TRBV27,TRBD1,CASSLYRTGENEQYF,TGTGCCAGCAGTTTATACCGGACAGGCGAGAACGAGCAGTACTTC
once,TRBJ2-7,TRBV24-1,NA,CATSDFGYEQYF,TGTGCCACCAGTGATTTTGGCTACGAGCAGTACTTC
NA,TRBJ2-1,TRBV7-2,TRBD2,CASSILSGSSSYNEQFF,TGTGCCAGCAGCATCCTTAGCGGGAGTAGCTCCTACAATGAGCAGTTCTTC
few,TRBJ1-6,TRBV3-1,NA,CASSKDRTNSPLHF,TGTGCCAGCAGTAAGGACAGAACTAATTCACCCCTCCACTTT
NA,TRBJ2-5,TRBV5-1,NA,CASSRVAEEYQETQYF,TGCGCCAGCAGCAGAGTAGCGGAGGAGTACCAAGAGACCCAGTACTTC
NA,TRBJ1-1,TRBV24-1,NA,CATSPGMNTEAFF,TGTGCCACCAGTCCCGGGATGAACACTGAAGCTTTCTTT
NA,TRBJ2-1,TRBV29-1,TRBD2,CSALTSGLYNEQFF,TGCAGCGCCCTGACTAGCGGGCTGTACAATGAGCAGTTCTTC
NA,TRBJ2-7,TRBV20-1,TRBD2,CSATTWTSGYEQYF,TGCAGTGCTACGACCTGGACTAGCGGCTACGAGCAGTACTTC
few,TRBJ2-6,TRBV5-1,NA,CASSLFLMGRPGANVLTF,TGCGCCAGCAGCTTGTTCTTAATGGGGAGACCTGGGGCCAACGTCCTGACTTTC
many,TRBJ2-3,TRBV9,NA,CASSVGSPDTQYF,TGTGCCAGCAGCGTAGGATCGCCGGATACGCAGTATTTT
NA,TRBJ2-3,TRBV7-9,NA,CATHSFSRPTDTQYF,TGTGCCACCCATAGTTTTAGTCGGCCAACAGATACGCAGTATTTT
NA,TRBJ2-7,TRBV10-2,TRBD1,CASIPTGTGVYEQYF,TGCGCCAGCATTCCCACCGGGACAGGTGTTTACGAGCAGTACTTC
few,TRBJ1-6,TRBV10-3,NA,CAISESTRGGSPLHF,TGTGCCATCAGTGAGTCGACGAGGGGCGGGTCACCCCTCCACTTT
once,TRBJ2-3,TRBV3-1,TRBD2,CASSLLTSGSGDTQYF,TGTGCCAGCAGCCTGTTGACTAGCGGGAGTGGGGATACGCAGTATTTT
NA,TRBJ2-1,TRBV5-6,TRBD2,CASSPGSSGSAGEQFF,TGTGCCAGCAGCCCAGGCTCCAGCGGGAGTGCTGGTGAGCAGTTCTTC
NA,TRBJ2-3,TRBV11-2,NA,CASSLDRSGDTQYF,TGTGCCAGCAGCTTAGATCGGTCCGGAGATACGCAGTATTTT
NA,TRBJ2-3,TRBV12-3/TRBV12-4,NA,CASSCVGADTQYF,TGTGCCAGCAGTTGTGTCGGCGCAGATACGCAGTATTTT
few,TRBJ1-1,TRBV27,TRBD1,CASSSQGAGTEAFF,TGTGCCAGCAGTTCACAGGGGGCCGGCACTGAAGCTTTCTTT
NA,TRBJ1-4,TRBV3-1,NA,CASSQGRRGGEKLFF,TGTGCCAGCAGCCAAGGGCGGAGGGGAGGAGAAAAACTGTTTTTT
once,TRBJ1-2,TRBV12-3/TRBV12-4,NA,CASSLPGFRCGYTF,TGTGCCAGCAGTTTACCCGGGTTTCGCTGTGGCTACACCTTC
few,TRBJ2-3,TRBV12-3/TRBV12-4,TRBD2,CASSLEGLAGEAQYF,TGTGCCAGCAGCCTAGAGGGTCTAGCGGGTGAGGCGCAGTATTTT
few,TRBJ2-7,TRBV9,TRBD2,CASHSGRTYERYF,TGTGCCAGTCATAGCGGGAGGACCTACGAGCGGTACTTC
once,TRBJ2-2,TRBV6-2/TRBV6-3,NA,CASLFDRGYTGELFF,TGTGCCAGCCTCTTTGATAGGGGTTACACCGGGGAGCTGTTTTTT